This TCR beta chain was obtained from a study of naive and memory T cell subsets (dated by TCRdb to 2016 to 2017). In the study overall: Sorted naive and memory T cell subsets from peripheral blood were analyzed in the study using a UMI-based, open-source pipeline for TCR alpha and beta sequencing. IgG serology results and the functional CMV T cell responses were in complete agreement. RNA was DNase-treated and reverse transcribed with TCR constant-region primers, mostly using SuperScript III.

From the second PCR step on, the TCR alpha and beta chain libraries were amplified in separate reactions. To determine each donor's CMV status, fresh PBMCs were stimulated overnight with CMV viral lysate, and IFNgamma production from CD4+ T cells was then assessed. Using Miltenyi beads, CD4 T cells were first positively selected, and CD8 T cells were then positively selected from the CD4-negative fraction. Cells were stained for CD3, CD4, CD8, CD45RA, CD27 and a live/dead dye and were sorted on a BD Aria II into four subsets based on CD45RA and CD27. A few healthy volunteers provided blood, and each donor's sample was split into CD4 and CD8 T cells and then further divided into four differentiation subsets. Approximately 120 ml of peripheral blood was taken from each donor, and PBMC were separated by density-gradient centrifugation on Ficoll-Paque PLUS. Sorted cells were lysed in RLT buffer, and RNA was extracted with a Qiagen RNeasy kit and stored at -80°C.

The receptor library was made with UMI-ligation and nested PCR. To cover both TRBC1 and TRBC2, the beta constant-region primer consisted of an equimolar mix of two oligonucleotides. Four rounds of PCR were used to amplify ligated cDNA, with nested alpha and beta constant-region primers being used together with the SP2 primer. A single-stranded oligonucleotide bearing the SP2 primer plus a 12-nucleotide UMI was ligated onto the 3' end of the cDNA by T4 RNA ligase 1. The ligation reaction was incubated at 16°C for about 20-24 hours. PCR2 was typically performed as a SYBR Green qPCR and was stopped at a predetermined threshold so that over-amplification was prevented. Apart from the first purification, every purification step used Agencourt AMPure XP magnetic beads. Library amounts were measured by Qubit and library quality was assessed on a TapeStation, where the main peak was expected at around 650 bp. Sequencing of the pooled libraries was done on an Illumina MiSeq using v2 2x251 paired-end kits, which typically yielded roughly 0.95-2.3 million reads per sample. Libraries were pooled at around 4 nM per sample, and roughly 4.5-7.5% PhiX was added to improve cluster recognition. In the source study's methods: FASTQ reads processed by Demultiplexor were assigned V and J genes by Decombinator through tag matching that tolerated a single base-pair mismatch. UMIs were used by Collapsinator to correct both sequencing errors and frequency errors arising from PCR heterogeneity. TCRs were translated and CDR3s were extracted from the conserved cysteine to the FGXG phenylalanine by CDR3Translator, with non-productive sequences being flagged. Gini, Shannon entropy and inverse Simpson indices were computed after subsampling the repertoires to the same number of UMI-defined TCRs. Power-law fits to clonotype abundance distributions were performed by maximum likelihood within the linear range. For one naive CD8 sample, the pipeline and MIGEC produced similar UMI counts, unique TCR numbers and clonal distributions. One analysis removed from the naive repertoire any naive TCRs that were also present in any memory subset from the same donor. Repertoires were searched for roughly 7,300 CMV-associated CDR3 sequences compiled from VDJdb and a published dataset. TCRdb ran its own pipeline on the public reads, namely fastp trimming at Q25 and MiXCR clone calling, and kept in-frame beta chains. Entries that share a CDR3 protein sequence are merged under the most common genes and DNA. The authors' filters were not applied to this entry. The sample table contains more than 120,000 distinct CDR3 sequences; only one count was recorded for under 25% of them. The leading ten clones occupy about 0.63% of the sample.

Based on the germline V gene (reference sequence), the CDR1 and CDR2 sequences are LGHDT and YNNKEL. From its cysteine to its phenylalanine, the CDR3 spans 15 amino acids. Just CDR3 DNA is preserved here, 45 bases in frame from base 1. V loses 8 bases at its end and J loses 8 bases; junction bases beyond the gene matches: 10. For this clonotype: There is no known antigen for this receptor. No quality values exist for individual bases; no much larger clone is one base distant.

Beyond this particular receptor, the publication reports: The abundance of TCRs followed a power law with an exponent that differed between naive and memory subsets yet stayed consistent across the three individuals. RNA-based TCR counts may be influenced by expression changes linked to T cell activation and differentiation. A few larger clonotypes were present in naive repertoires, especially CD8 naive repertoires, and these clonotypes were possibly memory cells re-expressing CD45RA. After error correction, only a single occurrence was seen for over 90% of naive TCR sequences, so much steeper abundance distributions were produced than in memory subsets. No ground truth was available to validate the repertoire findings for the naive and memory subsets. Each clonotype was defined as a single alpha or beta chain sequence rather than as a paired alpha/beta receptor. In both CD4 and CD8 cells, the Gini index increased while Shannon and inverse Simpson diversity decreased from naive through CM, EM and EMRA.

The sequencing sample was made of naive CD8+ T cells from blood. The meaning of the sample's cell subset or site label: naive T cells, CD45RA high CD27+. The sequence is built from TRBV3-1 and TRBJ1-5; a stretch of 12 junction bases matches TRBD1. The receptor was derived from a human donor in good health. This receptor has the CDR3 CASSRGQGAGKPQHF. The DNA sequence is given as TGTGCCAGCTCCCGGGGACAGGGGGCTGGCAAGCCCCAGCATTTT.